This TCR beta chain derives from a study of cytomegalovirus exposure and HLA in healthy donors. Study outcomes and limitations: CMV serostatus was the sole immune exposure information available. According to an earlier analysis, most TCR beta V segments yielded productive rearrangements about 90% or about 30% of the time.

The CDR3 has 18 amino acids. Trimming stripped 2 bases from V and 0 bases from J, with 16 bases between. Germline V gene lookup returns CDR1 MGHRA and CDR2 YSYEKL. A multiplex PCR was run with 60 Vbeta primers and 13 Jbeta primers. This table comes from immunoSEQ multiplex PCR, and its TCRdb copy is limited to in-frame clones, with some not included. The sample carries approximately 84,000 clones, 74% recorded once. Details on this clone: Its antigen is as yet unknown.

This rearrangement joins TRBV4-1 to TRBJ1-4; tentatively, D is TRBD1 (5 bases). Source material: PBMCs. This sequence originates from a middle-aged man in good health and CMV-seropositive. This chain's CDR3 is CASSQSGTPVATNEKLFF. CDR3 nucleotide sequence: TGCGCCAGCAGCCAATCCGGGACTCCAGTTGCAACTAATGAAAAACTGTTTTTT.